The 19 T cell receptor beta chains given below trace back to one sample, sequenced in a study of blood T cell repertoires in COVID-19. Profiling relied on immunoSEQ multiplex PCR, and the TCRdb table lists in-frame clones only, not all of them. This table has over 200,000 clones, 75% to 95% appearing once. The sample comprised peripheral blood. The receptors stem from a person between 18 and 35 years old with COVID-19, enrolled during active disease.

This clone was counted a single time. The rearrangement joins TRBV7-9 to TRBJ2-1, with 9 bases identical to TRBD2. The CDR3 runs 17 residues. V lost 2 bases, J lost 2 bases, and 7 bases stayed unmatched. Germline lookup yields CDR1 SEHNR and CDR2 FQNEAQ (reference sequence). The CDR3 region is CASSLQSGRTPYNEQFF. In DNA form, the CDR3 reads TGTGCCAGCAGCTTACAGAGCGGGAGGACCCCCTACAATGAGCAGTTCTTC.

This clone showed up just a few times. The genes are TRBV7-9 and TRBJ2-5; 9 nucleotides line up with TRBD2. V lost 4 bases and J lost 4; bases outside the gene matches: 10. The CDR3 is 16 residues long. Germline values: CDR1 SEHNR, CDR2 FQNEAQ (reference sequence). The CDR3 DNA follows: TGTGCCAGCAGCTCTAATAGACTAGCGGCCCGAGAGACCCAGTACTTC. It translates to CASSSNRLAARETQYF.

DNA of the CDR3: TGTGCCAGTAGTATCTGGGACAGGGGCGACGAGCAGTACTTC. As protein: CASSIWDRGDEQYF. The chain recombines TRBV19 with TRBJ2-7, with TRBD1 matching 10 bases. V was pared by 3 bases and J by 5 bases, with 4 bases of the junction left unmatched. The CDR3 sequence is 14 residues long. Germline V CDR1 and CDR2: LNHDA, SQIVND (reference sequence).

This chain connects TRBV2 to TRBJ2-4, with 7 bases aligning to TRBD1. The germline gives CDR1 SNHLY, CDR2 FYNNEI. The CDR3 spans 16 residues. Germline trimming cut 5 bases from V and 4 bases from J; bases unmatched to any gene: 11. The CDR3 sequence is CASSHPQDRNKNIQYF. The CDR3 nucleotides read TGTGCCAGCAGTCACCCTCAGGACAGGAATAAAAACATTCAGTACTTC.

The J gene is TRBJ1-2, the V gene TRBV3-1 (or the pseudogene TRBV3-2); 9 positions match TRBD1. After removal of 6 bases from V and 4 bases from J, the junction contained 6 bases not matched to a gene. Germline values: CDR1 LGHDT, CDR2 YNNKEL (reference sequence). The CDR3 extends over 14 amino acids. CDR3: CASSVTGGAYGYTF. DNA for the CDR3: TGTGCCAGCAGTGTGACAGGGGGTGCCTATGGCTACACCTTC.

The chain is built from TRBV10-2 and TRBJ2-5; possible D gene TRBD2, 6 bases. The germline gives CDR1 WSHSY, CDR2 SAAADI. Trimming removed 6 bases at V and 2 bases at J, with 13 bases between. The CDR3 contains 14 residues. The DNA of the CDR3 is TGCGCCAGCAGCGAGACCGGGACTCAAGAGACCCAGTACTTC. Protein product: CASSETGTQETQYF.

The genes are TRBV9 and TRBJ2-1, with 10 bases that match TRBD2. The length of the CDR3 is 15 residues. The germline V gene encodes CDR1 SGDLS and CDR2 YYNGEE. V was pared by 3 bases and J by 3 bases, with 3 bases of the junction left unmatched. The CDR3 here is CASSATSGHYNEQFF. CDR3 nucleotide sequence: TGTGCCAGCAGCGCGACTAGCGGGCACTACAATGAGCAGTTCTTC.

V is TRBV5-6 and J is TRBJ2-1, with TRBD2 identical over 15 bases. Germline CDR1 and CDR2: SGHDT and YYEEEE. The CDR3 has 16 residues. The trim removed 3 bases at V and 6 bases at J, leaving 4 bases unmatched. In nucleotides, the CDR3 is TGTGCCAGCAGCTCGGGGACTAGCGGGAGGTTCAATGAGCAGTTCTTC. It yields the protein CASSSGTSGRFNEQFF. Variable domain in full (rest from reference TRBV5-6 and TRBJ2-1): DAGVTQSPTHLIKTRGQQVTLRCSPKSGHDTVSWYQQALGQGPQFIFQYYEEEERQRGNFPDRFSGHQFPNYSSELNVNALLLGDSALYLCASSSGTSGRFNEQFFGPGTRLTVL.

V usage is TRBV21-1 and J usage is TRBJ1-6. TRBV21-1 is classified as a pseudogene. This CDR3 contains 18 residues. The CDR3 spells CASSKHGDPSPTPSPLHF. In DNA, the CDR3 is TGTGCCAGCAGCAAACACGGGGATCCGAGTCCTACCCCATCACCCCTCCACTTT.

The gene calls are TRBV7-3 and TRBJ2-1; weak D call: TRBD1 (5 bases). Looked up from germline, CDR1 is SGHTA and CDR2 is FQGTGA. The CDR3 is 15 residues long. V was trimmed by 3 bases and J by 0 bases, leaving 9 bases between them. The DNA of the CDR3 is TGTGCCAGCAGCTTGTTAGGGGACTCCTACAATGAGCAGTTCTTC. Its protein product is CASSLLGDSYNEQFF.

This chain uses TRBV7-8 with TRBJ1-2, with a tentative D call TRBD1 (5 bases). With 5 bases removed from V and 4 bases from J, the gap between germline ends came to 17 bases. The CDR3 is 15 amino acids. CDR1 and CDR2 from the germline V gene are SGHVS and FQNEAQ. Here the CDR3 reads CASSPREVRSYGYTF. For the CDR3, the DNA is TGTGCCAGCAGCCCCAGGGAGGTCAGGAGCTATGGCTACACCTTC.

This clone was seen only once. The rearrangement joins TRBV5-4 to TRBJ2-5, with D unclear. Between the trimmed V and J ends, which lost 4 bases and 2 bases, there was a span of 6 bases. The CDR3 length is 12 residues. Germline CDR1 SGHNT, CDR2 YYREEE (reference sequence). The CDR3 reads CASSPNQETQYF. DNA for the CDR3: TGTGCCAGCAGCCCCAATCAAGAGACCCAGTACTTC. The whole variable domain, remainder taken from reference TRBV5-4 and TRBJ2-5, is ETGVTQSPTHLIKTRGQQVTLRCSSQSGHNTVSWYQQALGQGPQFIFQYYREEENGRGNFPPRFSGLQFPNYSSELNVNALELDDSALYLCASSPNQETQYFGPGTRLLVL.

The chain couples TRBV5-5 to TRBJ2-3, with unresolved D. The V gene lost 1 base and the J gene lost 2 bases, with 5 bases spanning the gap. The CDR3 sequence is 13 residues long. Germline CDR1 reads SGHKS; CDR2 reads YYEKEE (reference sequence). The CDR3 nucleotides are TGTGCCAGCAGCTTGTCTCCCACAGATACGCAGTATTTT. This encodes CASSLSPTDTQYF.

CDR3 in DNA: TGTGCCAGCAGTTACTCCCGGACAGGGGAAGAGCAGTACTTC. Amino acid sequence: CASSYSRTGEEQYF. The V call is TRBV6-6, the J call TRBJ2-7, with 9 positions matching TRBD1. The CDR3 length is 14 residues. Per germline, CDR1 MNHNY and CDR2 SVGAGI (reference sequence). V lost 0 bases and J lost 7; bases outside the gene matches: 4.

The gene calls are TRBV15 and TRBJ1-6; D not certain. The CDR3 runs 15 residues. Germline V lookup: CDR1 LNHNV, CDR2 YYDKDF (reference sequence). Trimming took off 7 bases at V and 7 bases at J, with 17 bases between the two ends. CDR3 protein: CATTSVKTGNSPLHF. The CDR3 DNA follows: TGTGCCACCACCTCCGTGAAAACGGGGAATTCACCCCTCCACTTT.

The chain employs TRBV6-4 and TRBJ2-2; 10 bases agree with TRBD1. CDR1 and CDR2 from the germline V gene are MRHNA and SNTAGT. Unmatched junction bases numbered 13, after V lost 9 bases and J lost 3 bases. CDR3 length: 17 residues. CDR3 sequence reads: CARTVDRGLSYTGELFF. For the CDR3, the DNA is TGTGCCAGAACCGTCGACAGGGGGCTTTCTTACACCGGGGAGCTGTTTTTT.

This clone came up a few times. The V and J genes are TRBV6-5 and TRBJ1-5; no firm D call. Germline CDR1 MNHEY, CDR2 SVGAGI. The CDR3 is 13 residues long. Trimming removed 4 bases at V and 5 bases at J, with 9 bases between. CDR3 region: CASSFASYQPQHF. CDR3 DNA: TGTGCCAGCAGTTTCGCGTCTTATCAGCCCCAGCATTTT.

The genes are TRBV7-3 and TRBJ1-6, with 7 nucleotides matching TRBD1. The ends lost 0 bases at V and 6 bases at J; junction bases unmatched: 2. CDR3 length: 15 residues. Germline CDR1 reads SGHTA; CDR2 reads FQGTGA. The CDR3 DNA sequence: TGTGCCAGCAGCTTAACTGACAGGGTTAATTCACCCCTCCACTTT. Its translation: CASSLTDRVNSPLHF.

The rearrangement links TRBV3-1 (or the pseudogene TRBV3-2) to TRBJ2-5; 7 bases are a match to TRBD2. Trimming at V came to 1 base and at J to 4 bases, leaving 6 bases not matched to a gene. The germline CDR1 and CDR2 sequences are LGHDT and YNNKEL (reference sequence). CDR3 length equals 15 residues. This CDR3 reads CASSQVPRGGETQYF. The CDR3 nucleotides are TGTGCCAGCAGCCAAGTACCCCGCGGGGGAGAGACCCAGTACTTC.